These T cell receptor beta chains were read from a single sample in a study of response to subunit inactivated influenza vaccine. In TCRdb, the RT-PCR reads were re-called with MiXCR into one record per CDR3 protein. Of hundreds of thousands of distinct CDR3 sequences listed, about a fifth were seen once; the top ten hold roughly 10%. Material: PBMCs from blood, obtained less than 22 months after vaccination. These receptors were collected from a man aged 45-69 years who received an inactivated influenza vaccine. Both conserved end residues are part of each CDR3.

J gene | V gene | CDR3 protein
TRBJ2-5 | TRBV20-1 | CSVRQAEETQYF
TRBJ2-2 | TRBV12-3/TRBV12-4 | CASIGTGRTGELFF
TRBJ2-2 | TRBV7-9 | CASSLAQNIGELFF
TRBJ1-1 | TRBV15 | CATSRDPRDRGRSTEAFF
TRBJ2-2 | TRBV20-1 | CSARRTGNTGELFF
TRBJ2-7 | TRBV6-5 | CASSYLGGSNPYEQYF
TRBJ1-3 | TRBV11-2 | CASSSGTGRAGNTIYF
TRBJ2-3 | TRBV27 | CASSRLAGGPDTQYF
TRBJ1-1 | TRBV6-6 | CASSYSSDTEAFF
TRBJ2-3 | TRBV7-2 | CAVQPFTDTQYF
TRBJ2-5 | TRBV5-5 | CASSLARVFETQYF
TRBJ2-2 | TRBV4-1 | CASSPGQGSDTGELFF
TRBJ1-1 | TRBV30 | CAWTVTGEAFF
TRBJ1-2 | TRBV7-9 | CASSTYNDGYTF
TRBJ1-1 | TRBV5-5 | CASSLAGGGEAFF
TRBJ2-1 | TRBV2 | CASSATQGNEQFF